These 13 T cell receptor beta chains were sequenced from one sample in a study of T cells in Graves' hyperthyroidism and ophthalmopathy. TCR beta CDR3 regions were amplified from RNA. The HTBI primer set drove a first-round RT-PCR of the TCR CDR3. TCRdb recomputed calls from the multiplex PCR reads with MiXCR, one row per CDR3 protein. The sample includes around 260,000 distinct CDR3 sequences, about 25% seen only once; the top ten take more than 25%. Sequencing was performed on blood. These receptors originate from a man in his forties or fifties with Graves' hyperthyroidism that later progressed to Graves' ophthalmopathy.

This clonotype was observed many times. As DNA, the CDR3 is TGTGCTAGTGGTTCCGAAGAGGGGGGGAGAGCTTTCTTT. Amino acid sequence: CASGSEEGGRAFF. The V and J genes are TRBV12-5 and TRBJ1-1; D possibly corresponds to TRBD1 (6 bases). V was shortened by 4 bases and J by 10 bases, with 16 bases between the two germline ends. The CDR3 consists of 13 residues. Per germline, CDR1 LGHNT and CDR2 FRNRAP. Together with reference TRBV12-5 and TRBJ1-1, the CDR3 gives the full variable domain: DARVTQTPRHKVTEMGQEVTMRCQPILGHNTVFWYRQTMMQGLELLAYFRNRAPLDDSGMPKDRFSAEMPDATLATLKIQPSEPRDSAVYFCASGSEEGGRAFFGQGTRLTVV.

This clonotype was seen ten or more times. Here the CDR3 reads CASSLTVYQPQHF. Written as DNA, the CDR3 is TGTGCCAGCAGCTTAACCGTTTATCAGCCCCAGCATTTT. The chain recombines TRBV7-3 with TRBJ1-5; D unresolved. V was pared by 0 bases and J by 5 bases, with 5 bases between. This CDR3 contains 13 residues. Germline CDR1 reads SGHTA; CDR2 reads FQGTGA.

This clonotype was seen a few times. It is likely a read error, because the conserved phenylalanine at the end of the CDR3 is missing. The DNA is left out, because the CDR3 cannot be placed on it with certainty; the CDR3 is given as TCRdb lists it. The chain combines TRBV11-2 with TRBJ2-1; TRBD2, the table's D call, lacks a check against the DNA. The CDR3 is made up of 13 amino acids, end residues included. Germline loops: CDR1 SGHAT, CDR2 FQNNGV. CDR3 region: CASSPEASGPKKI.

This rearrangement joins TRBV27 to TRBJ2-7; TRBD1 might be the D (7 bases). V lost 3 bases and J 3 bases, leaving 15 bases between the germline ends. This CDR3 contains 15 residues. Germline CDR1 and CDR2: MNHEY and SMNVEV (reference sequence). The CDR3 bases are TGTGCCAGCAGTTTGGGCCAGGGGGGAATCTACGAGCAGTACTTC. Translating gives CASSLGQGGIYEQYF.

The chain combines TRBV6-2 or TRBV6-3 with TRBJ1-2; D gene uncertain. The CDR3 is 13 residues long. Trimming took off 6 bases at V and 8 bases at J, with 16 bases between the two ends. Germline CDR1 is MNHEY and CDR2 is SVGEGT. In DNA, the CDR3 is TGTGCCAGCAGCGTAGATTCCTATTGGGGCTACACCTTC. It yields the protein CASSVDSYWGYTF.

At least ten counts were recorded for this clonotype. This chain joins TRBV7-3 and TRBJ2-5, with D hard to call. The CDR3 consists of 14 residues. Between the trimmed V and J ends, which lost 7 bases and 2 bases, there was a span of 14 bases. CDR1 is SGHTA and CDR2 is FQGTGA in the germline V gene. The CDR3 bases are TGTGCCAGCAAAGCGCGACCCGAACAAGAGACCCAGTACTTC. Protein sequence: CASKARPEQETQYF.

This clonotype was found many times. V is TRBV12-3 or TRBV12-4 and J is TRBJ1-2; possible D gene TRBD1, 6 bases. The CDR3 consists of 13 residues. V lost 6 bases and J lost 11, with 19 bases in between. The CDR3 is CASSLMAGVKYTF. CDR3 nucleotide sequence: TGTGCCAGCAGCTTAATGGCAGGGGTGAAGTACACCTTC.

This clonotype occurred many times. V and J are TRBV28 and TRBJ2-5; 11 bases agree with TRBD2. V lost 6 bases and J lost 2; bases outside the gene matches: 5. This CDR3 comprises 15 residues. Germline CDR1 MDHEN, CDR2 SYDVKM. The CDR3 DNA sequence: TGTGCCAGCAGGCTAGCGGGAGGACTTCAAGAGACCCAGTACTTC. This gives the protein CASRLAGGLQETQYF.

This clonotype has ten or more counts. The genes are TRBV12-3 or TRBV12-4 and TRBJ2-2; 8 bases line up with TRBD2. The trim removed 7 bases at V and 9 bases at J, leaving 10 bases unmatched. This CDR3 contains 14 residues. The CDR3 DNA reads TGTGCCAGCAAAGTTCAGCGGGAGACCCGGGAGCTGTTTTTT. It codes for CASKVQRETRELFF.

This clonotype appeared a few times. This sequence joins TRBV20-1 and TRBJ1-1; possible D gene TRBD1, 5 bases. The CDR3 sequence is 13 residues long. CDR1 is DFQATT, CDR2 SNEGSKA, per germline (reference sequence). Trimming took off 6 bases at V and 0 bases at J, with 11 bases between the two ends. The CDR3: CSATEGVNTEAFF. CDR3 DNA sequence: TGCAGTGCAACTGAAGGGGTGAACACTGAAGCTTTCTTT.

J is TRBJ1-5 and V is TRBV5-4; weak D call: TRBD1 (5 bases). Trimming removed 4 bases from V and 3 bases from J, with 11 bases in between. The CDR3 has 14 residues. Germline assignment: CDR1 SGHNT and CDR2 YYREEE (reference sequence). The CDR3 DNA reads as TGTGCCAGCAGCCTCCCGGGGGACAATCAGCCCCAGCATTTT. Residues: CASSLPGDNQPQHF.

The chain carries TRBV6-5 and TRBJ2-5, with 13 bases identical to TRBD2. The CDR3 is 15 residues long. J gave up 5 bases and V 2 bases, and 2 bases lay outside the gene matches. From germline, CDR1 is MNHEY and CDR2 SVGAGI. CDR3 residues: CASSYTSGRGETQYF. Written as DNA, the CDR3 is TGTGCCAGCAGTTACACTAGCGGGAGGGGTGAGACCCAGTACTTC.

This clonotype occurred many times. The chain uses TRBV12-3 or TRBV12-4 and TRBJ1-1; a weak D match, TRBD1 (6 bases). V was pared by 6 bases and J by 10 bases, with 18 bases between. CDR3 length: 13 amino acids. CDR3 nucleotide sequence: TGTGCCAGCAGCCGCATTGACAGGTCGTCAGCTTTCTTT. It is translated as CASSRIDRSSAFF.